The next 32 T cell receptor beta chains were all read from a single sample in a study of shared clonotypes between healthy human individuals. Assay used: immunoSEQ multiplex PCR; TCRdb lists only in-frame clones, some missing. Of 1.6 million or so clones detected, around 97% appear once; the ten largest clones hold more than 0.9%. Sample: naive CD4+ T cells sorted from blood. Subset indicated: CD45RA+ positively selected. These receptors were taken from a man aged 25-45 years in good health.

Turning to this clone: The same CDR3 arises from other DNA sequences in this sample as well. This chain joins TRBV5-1 and TRBJ2-5; possible D gene TRBD2, 6 bases. Per the germline V gene, CDR1 is SGHRS and CDR2 is YFSETQ. The CDR3 contains 14 residues. Trimming shortened V by 4 bases and J by 3 bases, and 13 bases separated the two germline ends. The CDR3 loop reads CASSRGTGEETQYF. CDR3 sequence (DNA): TGCGCCAGCAGCCGCGGGACTGGCGAAGAGACCCAGTACTTC. The complete variable domain, with remaining parts taken from reference TRBV5-1 and TRBJ2-5, reads KAGVTQTPRYLIKTRGQQVTLSCSPISGHRSVSWYQQTPGQGLQFLFEYFSETQRNKGNFPGRFSGRQFSNSRSEMNVSTLELGDSALYLCASSRGTGEETQYFGPGTRLLVL.

The chain joins TRBV19 to TRBJ2-2; D is unresolved. The germline V and J ends were trimmed by 10 bases and 2 bases, with 11 bases remaining between them. The CDR3 length is 13 residues. CDR1 is LNHDA, CDR2 SQIVND, per germline (reference sequence). CDR3 in amino acids: CATGPVNTGELFF. The CDR3 coding sequence is TGTGCCACCGGTCCGGTAAACACCGGGGAGCTGTTTTTT.

This clone was counted a single time. Different DNA sequences within this sample yield the same CDR3. J is TRBJ2-5 and V is TRBV5-1, with no clear D. Trimming took 1 base from V and 2 from J, leaving 6 bases between them. The germline CDR1 and CDR2 sequences are SGHRS and YFSETQ. The CDR3 runs to 13 residues. The CDR3 DNA reads TGCGCCAGCAGCTTGCTCGGACAAGAGACCCAGTACTTC. Translating it yields CASSLLGQETQYF.

This clone was recorded only once. This rearrangement joins TRBV2 to TRBJ2-3, with TRBD2 matching over 13 bases. Germline V lookup: CDR1 SNHLY, CDR2 FYNNEI. J lost 7 bases, V lost 4 bases, and 5 bases had no gene match. This CDR3 comprises 15 residues. CDR3 in DNA: TGTGCCAGCAGTGGGACTAGCGGGAGTTCAAATACGCAGTATTTT. Its translation is CASSGTSGSSNTQYF.

The J gene is TRBJ2-3, the V gene TRBV4-3; 7 nucleotides line up with TRBD2. Germline V CDR1 and CDR2: LGHNA, YSLEER. The CDR3 length is 16 residues. Unmatched junction bases numbered 3, after V lost 0 bases and J lost 0 bases. The CDR3 DNA sequence: TGCGCCAGCAGCCAAGAAGGTAGCGGGAGCACAGATACGCAGTATTTT. Translation gives CASSQEGSGSTDTQYF.

This chain joins TRBV15 and TRBJ2-3; D ambiguous. Germline V CDR1 and CDR2: LNHNV, YYDKDF (reference sequence). V was clipped by 2 bases and J by 4 bases, with 7 bases between them. CDR3 size: 13 residues. The CDR3 DNA reads as TGTGCCACCAGCAGAAGATCTCCAGATACGCAGTATTTT. Translating it yields CATSRRSPDTQYF.

The chain carries TRBV25-1 and TRBJ1-4, with TRBD1 matching over 7 bases. Looked up from germline, CDR1 is MGHDK and CDR2 is SYGVNS. The CDR3 extends over 15 amino acids. V shed 3 bases, J shed 3 bases, and the junction held 4 bases outside the gene matches. CDR3: CASSDPTGSNEKLFF. The CDR3 nucleotides are TGTGCCAGCAGTGACCCGACAGGGTCTAATGAAAAACTGTTTTTT.

Comments on this clone: Additional DNA sequences in this sample encode the identical CDR3. This sequence joins TRBV5-1 and TRBJ2-5; a weak D match, TRBD1 (6 bases). The V end was cut by 4 bases, the J end by 2 bases, with 12 bases between. CDR3 length equals 14 residues. Germline V gene lookup returns CDR1 SGHRS and CDR2 YFSETQ. The CDR3 bases are TGCGCCAGCAGCACACAGGGACGGCAAGAGACCCAGTACTTC. Its translation: CASSTQGRQETQYF.

This chain uses TRBV18 with TRBJ2-3; D perhaps matches TRBD2 (5 bases). Germline values: CDR1 KGHSH, CDR2 LQKENI. V was shortened by 3 bases and J by 6 bases, with 16 bases between the two germline ends. The CDR3 sequence is 15 residues long. CDR3 region: CASSPLFTGSDTQYF. CDR3 coding DNA: TGTGCCAGCTCACCTCTTTTCACGGGATCTGATACGCAGTATTTT.

The CDR3 bases are TGTGCCTGGCTAGCGGGGGGCACAGATACGCAGTATTTT. It encodes CAWLAGGTDTQYF. The chain uses TRBV30 and TRBJ2-3; 10 bases are a match to TRBD2. This CDR3 contains 13 residues. Germline V gene sequence: CDR1 GTSNPN, CDR2 SVGIG (reference sequence). With V trimmed by 5 bases and J by 1 base, 0 bases remained unmatched.

The chain has TRBV18 and TRBJ2-3; D is unclear. CDR3 length: 13 amino acids. The ends were cut back, 4 bases at V and 5 bases at J, with 10 bases in the middle. Germline CDR1 KGHSH, CDR2 LQKENI. The CDR3, as DNA: TGTGCCAGCTCACTTCTCGAGGAAGATACGCAGTATTTT. This gives the protein CASSLLEEDTQYF.

V and J are TRBV18 and TRBJ2-7; D unclear. Per the germline V gene, CDR1 is KGHSH and CDR2 is LQKENI. The CDR3 totals 14 residues. V was pared by 2 bases and J by 1 base, with 9 bases between. Here the CDR3 reads CASSPTQQSYEQYF. CDR3 coding DNA: TGTGCCAGCTCACCAACACAGCAATCCTACGAGCAGTACTTC.

This clone showed up just once. The chain employs TRBV5-8 and TRBJ2-3; D gene ambiguous. The CDR3 is 15 amino acids. V was clipped by 0 bases and J by 1 base, with 9 bases between them. Per germline, CDR1 SGHTS and CDR2 YDEGEE. The CDR3 sequence: CASSLGIGGTDTQYF. The CDR3 bases are TGTGCCAGCAGCTTGGGGATTGGAGGCACAGATACGCAGTATTTT.

V is TRBV29-1 and J is TRBJ2-7, with D possibly TRBD2 on 6 matching bases. The CDR3 sequence is 15 residues long. Germline-derived CDR1 and CDR2 are SQVTM and ANQGSEA. V lost 6 bases and J 0 bases, leaving 18 bases between the germline ends. The CDR3 region is CSVGREDINSYEQYF. CDR3 nucleotide sequence: TGCAGCGTCGGAAGGGAGGACATTAACTCCTACGAGCAGTACTTC.

This chain uses TRBV11-2 with TRBJ2-2, with D unresolved. Germline CDR1 reads SGHAT; CDR2 reads FQNNGV. Trimming stripped 3 bases from V and 8 bases from J, with 10 bases between. This CDR3 comprises 13 residues. CDR3 loop: CASSFALGGELFF. The CDR3, as DNA: TGTGCCAGCAGCTTCGCCTTAGGTGGGGAGCTGTTTTTT. Full variable domain (remainder filled in from reference TRBV11-2 and TRBJ2-2): EAGVAQSPRYKIIEKRQSVAFWCNPISGHATLYWYQQILGQGPKLLIQFQNNGVVDDSQLPKDRFSAERLKGVDSTLKIQPAKLEDSAVYLCASSFALGGELFFGEGSRLTVL.

The chain couples TRBV5-8 to TRBJ1-1; a possible D gene is TRBD1 (5 bases). This CDR3 has 16 residues. Deletions cut 6 bases from V and 1 base from J, with 19 bases between. Germline values: CDR1 SGHTS, CDR2 YDEGEE. CDR3: CASIPGAIGRNTEAFF. DNA of the CDR3: TGTGCCAGCATCCCCGGGGCCATTGGGCGGAACACTGAAGCTTTCTTT.

The genes are TRBV28 and TRBJ1-1, with a tentative D call TRBD1 (6 bases). Germline assignment: CDR1 MDHEN and CDR2 SYDVKM. The CDR3 extends over 13 amino acids. The ends were cut back, 9 bases at V and 1 base at J, with 12 bases in the middle. CDR3 DNA sequence: TGTGCCAGTCTTCCGGGACAGAACACTGAAGCTTTCTTT. The encoded protein is CASLPGQNTEAFF.

The rearrangement links TRBV28 to TRBJ2-7, with D unresolved. The V and J ends lost 5 bases and 1 base respectively, with 12 bases between them. The CDR3 runs 14 residues. Germline CDR1 and CDR2: MDHEN and SYDVKM. The CDR3 here is CASSPPAHSYEQYF. The CDR3 nucleotides read TGTGCCAGCAGTCCGCCAGCTCATTCCTACGAGCAGTACTTC.

The chain links TRBV14 to TRBJ2-2; 7 bases are a match to TRBD2. Losses at the gene ends were 3 bases for V and 4 bases for J; bases not matched to a gene: 5. Germline V gene sequence: CDR1 SGHDN, CDR2 FVKESK. The CDR3 length is 15 residues. The DNA of the CDR3 is TGTGCCAGCAGCCATCGACTAGCAGGCACCGGGGAGCTGTTTTTT. This sequence encodes CASSHRLAGTGELFF. Supplemented by reference TRBV14 and TRBJ2-2, the full variable domain reads EAGVTQFPSHSVIEKGQTVTLRCDPISGHDNLYWYRRVMGKEIKFLLHFVKESKQDESGMPNNRFLAERTGGTYSTLKVQPAELEDSGVYFCASSHRLAGTGELFFGEGSRLTVL.

This clone has a single count. This CDR3 reads CASAFHNEQFF. For the CDR3, the DNA is TGTGCCAGCGCCTTTCACAATGAGCAGTTCTTC. V gene TRBV9 combines with J gene TRBJ2-1; D gene unclear. V was pared by 7 bases and J by 5 bases, with 7 bases between. Germline loops: CDR1 SGDLS, CDR2 YYNGEE. The CDR3 totals 11 residues.

V and J are TRBV28 and TRBJ2-7; 7 nucleotides line up with TRBD1. The CDR3 spans 12 residues. After removal of 10 bases from V and 5 bases from J, the junction contained 8 bases not matched to a gene. In germline, CDR1 is MDHEN, CDR2 SYDVKM. The CDR3 sequence: CATNDRDDEQYF. The CDR3 region has the DNA TGTGCCACCAACGACAGGGACGACGAGCAGTACTTC.

The gene calls are TRBV11-2 and TRBJ1-3; D unclear. The germline CDR1 and CDR2 sequences are SGHAT and FQNNGV. The CDR3 loop spans 14 amino acids. V shed 5 bases and J shed 0 bases, with 8 bases lying between them. The DNA of the CDR3 is TGTGCCAGCAGCCCCGGCCTCTCTGGAAACACCATATATTTT. Translation: CASSPGLSGNTIYF.

In this sample, this clone turned up once. The chain joins TRBV5-5 to TRBJ2-5; TRBD2 agrees at 13 bases. Trimming at V came to 4 bases and at J to 2 bases, leaving 5 bases not matched to a gene. This CDR3 region has 16 residues. Germline V gene sequence: CDR1 SGHKS, CDR2 YYEKEE (reference sequence). CDR3 region: CASSAILAGGQETQYF. The CDR3 region has the DNA TGTGCCAGCAGCGCAATACTAGCGGGAGGGCAAGAGACCCAGTACTTC.

This rearrangement joins TRBV19 to TRBJ2-6, with a possible D match to TRBD2 (5 bases). The CDR3 is 16 residues long. CDR1 is LNHDA, CDR2 SQIVND, per germline (reference sequence). Between the trimmed V and J ends, which lost 7 bases and 2 bases, there was a span of 15 bases. The CDR3 sequence is CASIRQRGTGANVLTF. CDR3 nucleotides: TGTGCCAGTATTAGGCAACGAGGGACTGGGGCCAACGTCCTGACTTTC. The complete variable domain, with remaining parts taken from reference TRBV19 and TRBJ2-6, reads DGGITQSPKYLFRKEGQNVTLSCEQNLNHDAMYWYRQDPGQGLRLIYYSQIVNDFQKGDIAEGYSVSREKKESFPLTVTSAQKNPTAFYLCASIRQRGTGANVLTFGAGSRLTVL.

The CDR3 protein is CASKSKTGVLMNTEAFF. As DNA, the CDR3 is TGCGCCAGCAAGAGTAAGACAGGGGTGTTGATGAACACTGAAGCTTTCTTT. This chain connects TRBV10-2 to TRBJ1-1, with 8 bases lining up with TRBD1. CDR3 length equals 17 residues. The trim removed 7 bases at V and 0 bases at J, leaving 13 bases unmatched. Per germline, CDR1 WSHSY and CDR2 SAAADI.

The chain joins TRBV5-4 to TRBJ2-3, with a possible D match to TRBD2 (7 bases). CDR1 and CDR2 (germline): SGHNT, YYREEE (reference sequence). V lost 1 base, J lost 3 bases, and 12 bases lay in between. The CDR3 covers 15 residues. CDR3 sequence: CASSLSGGVTDTQYF. The CDR3 DNA reads TGTGCCAGCAGCTTGTCGGGGGGCGTGACAGATACGCAGTATTTT.

This sequence joins TRBV11-3 and TRBJ2-1; 7 bases map to TRBD1. The CDR3 consists of 15 residues. Trimming at V came to 1 base and at J to 8 bases, leaving 8 bases not matched to a gene. Per the germline V gene, CDR1 is SGHNT and CDR2 is YENEEA. CDR3 loop: CASSLGSDRRDEQFF. For the CDR3, the DNA is TGTGCCAGCAGCTTAGGTTCGGACAGGCGGGATGAGCAGTTCTTC.

In the case of this clone: The sample contains more than one DNA sequence encoding this CDR3. J is TRBJ2-5 and V is TRBV18; 9 nucleotides align to TRBD1. J was trimmed by 3 bases and V by 6 bases; bases with no gene match: 5. The germline gives CDR1 KGHSH, CDR2 LQKENI. This CDR3 region has 14 residues. The CDR3 protein is CASSPRTGEETQYF. The CDR3 DNA sequence: TGTGCCAGCTCGCCTCGGACAGGGGAAGAGACCCAGTACTTC.

The V and J genes are TRBV6-1 and TRBJ2-7; 7 nucleotides match TRBD1. Trimming at V came to 0 bases and at J to 6 bases, leaving 8 bases not matched to a gene. The CDR3 contains 15 residues. Germline CDR1 reads MNHNS; CDR2 reads SASEGT. The CDR3 DNA reads as TGTGCCAGCAGTGAAGCCCCGGGACAGTGGGGCGAGCAGTACTTC. Amino acid sequence: CASSEAPGQWGEQYF.

The V and J genes are TRBV7-2 and TRBJ1-1, with 9 bases lining up with TRBD1. Trimming removed 5 bases from V and 8 bases from J; junction bases left unmatched: 3. CDR1 is SGHTA and CDR2 is FQGNSA in the germline V gene. CDR3 length: 12 amino acids. The chain's CDR3 is CASSLGTGEAFF. CDR3 coding DNA: TGTGCCAGCAGCCTTGGGACAGGGGAAGCTTTCTTT.

The genes are TRBV5-1 and TRBJ1-1; D possibly corresponds to TRBD1 (5 bases). Germline CDR1 SGHRS, CDR2 YFSETQ. The V and J ends lost 0 bases and 0 bases respectively, with 9 bases between them. This CDR3 spans 15 amino acids. For the CDR3, the DNA is TGCGCCAGCAGCTTGGCGCAGGGAGTGAACACTGAAGCTTTCTTT. This gives the protein CASSLAQGVNTEAFF.

CDR3 DNA sequence: TGTGCCAGCAGCGCCCGGACTAGCGGGAGTTACGAGCAGTACTTC. Protein sequence: CASSARTSGSYEQYF. This chain uses TRBV7-9 with TRBJ2-7, with 13 bases identical to TRBD2. Trimming cost V 5 bases and J 4 bases; bases outside gene matches: 5. Per the germline V gene, CDR1 is SEHNR and CDR2 is FQNEAQ (reference sequence). The CDR3 extends over 15 amino acids.